Following are 6 T cell receptor beta chains from one sample sequenced in a study of identical twins. TCRdb reprocessed the 5' RACE reads with MiXCR, giving one entry per CDR3 protein. The repertoire holds hundreds of thousands of distinct CDR3 sequences, with around 21% as singletons. These data were also reused for a study on T cells expressing NK-cell markers.

Sequenced input: PBMCs. Every receptor here comes from a young woman in good health.

The chain employs TRBV20-1 and TRBJ2-2; D not certain. CDR3 length: 14 amino acids. The germline gives CDR1 DFQATT, CDR2 SNEGSKA (reference sequence). The germline V and J ends were trimmed by 3 bases and 4 bases, with 12 bases remaining between them. CDR3 sequence reads: CSASRSQSTGELFF. DNA for the CDR3: TGCAGTGCTAGTCGGTCTCAGAGCACCGGGGAGCTGTTTTTT.

This clonotype was counted only a few times. The chain joins TRBV10-3 to TRBJ2-1; D is uncertain. The germline gives CDR1 ENHRY, CDR2 SYGVKD. The CDR3 covers 14 residues. V shed 3 bases and J shed 0 bases, with 6 bases lying between them. Written as DNA, the CDR3 is TGTGCCATCAGTGACCCCGACTCCTACAATGAGCAGTTCTTC. Translated: CAISDPDSYNEQFF.

This clonotype came up a few times. V is TRBV20-1 and J is TRBJ2-1, with 7 bases aligning to TRBD2. V shed 4 bases and J 12 bases; nucleotides not matched to a gene: 9. Germline CDR1 reads DFQATT; CDR2 reads SNEGSKA (reference sequence). CDR3 length: 12 residues. CDR3 region: CSAKWGGEGQFF. CDR3 coding DNA: TGCAGTGCTAAATGGGGGGGAGAGGGGCAGTTCTTC.

This clonotype was picked up a small number of times. This chain links TRBV6-2 or TRBV6-3 with TRBJ2-7; 10 bases are shared with TRBD2. The V gene end was trimmed by 5 bases and the J gene end by 4 bases; junction bases not matched to a gene: 8. This CDR3 spans 15 amino acids. CDR1 and CDR2 from the germline V gene are MNHEY and SVGEGT. Here the CDR3 reads CASSNLAGGTYEQYF. CDR3 DNA: TGTGCCAGCAGTAACTTAGCGGGAGGAACGTACGAGCAGTACTTC.

This clonotype was picked up a small number of times. This chain joins TRBV5-5 and TRBJ2-7, with 10 bases matching TRBD1. J was trimmed by 4 bases and V by 0 bases; bases with no gene match: 7. In germline, CDR1 is SGHKS, CDR2 YYEKEE (reference sequence). This CDR3 has 16 residues. The CDR3 spells CASSLGAGTGVYEQYF. The CDR3 DNA sequence: TGTGCCAGCAGCTTGGGGGCCGGGACAGGGGTATACGAGCAGTACTTC.

Only a few counts were recorded for this clonotype. This sequence joins TRBV10-3 and TRBJ2-7; D not certain. V lost 7 bases and J lost 3, with 13 bases in between. CDR3 length equals 13 residues. Germline CDR1 reads ENHRY; CDR2 reads SYGVKD. This CDR3 reads CAINAEPHYEQYF. In nucleotides, the CDR3 is TGTGCCATCAACGCAGAACCGCACTACGAGCAGTACTTC.